This is a list of T cell receptor beta chains from one sample in a study of PD-L1 blockade in urothelial cancer. Sequencing used immunoSEQ multiplex PCR; TCRdb keeps in-frame clones, though not all of them. The table has about 130,000 clones, about 82% seen once. This material consisted of PBMCs, taken around atezolizumab (anti-PD-L1) treatment. These receptors all come from a man aged 45-65 years with urothelial cancer. CDR3s include the opening cysteine and the closing phenylalanine or tryptophan. A row's size may be missing; if present it is once, few, many or a size class.

>-|TRBV2|TRBJ2-7
CASSLYSEQYF
>once|TRBV6-1|TRBJ2-2
CASRSTGNTGELFF
>-|TRBV28|TRBJ1-5
CASSFTGGSNQPQHF
>-|TRBV27|TRBJ2-2
CASRHIGGTNTGELFF
>once|TRBV11-2|TRBJ2-3
CASSLSPHPGLTDTQYF
>-|TRBV18|TRBJ2-7
CVTAGGSSYEQYF
>-|TRBV28|TRBJ2-2
CASSFLAGGRGELFF
>-|TRBV14|TRBJ2-5
CASSRRAKAGVETQYF
>-|TRBV6-1|TRBJ1-4
CASRVWDRPNEKLFF
>-|TRBV23-1|TRBJ2-1
CATTTEGPPHPPHNEQFF
>-|TRBV5-4|TRBJ2-7
CASSLPGLAAYEQYF
>-|TRBV5-1|TRBJ1-2
CASSKIDRGYGYTF
>-|TRBV2|TRBJ2-1
CATPGKAGGQWQFF
>-|TRBV5-4|TRBJ2-5
CASSLGSYQETQYF
>few|TRBV6-1|TRBJ1-5
CASSEWGGYSNQPQHF
>-|TRBV4-1|TRBJ2-2
CASSQPDPGHSNTGELFF
>-|TRBV6-5|TRBJ2-5
CASSYSGTSGMETQYF
>-|TRBV19|TRBJ2-1
CASSIVRALGQNEQFF
>-|TRBV5-1|TRBJ2-1
CASSLYSSGYNEQFF
>-|TRBV19|TRBJ2-3
CASSFTTGAPDTQYF
>-|TRBV25-1|TRBJ2-6
CASARRQGATGANVLTF
>once|TRBV5-4|TRBJ2-7
CASRKTGAVNEQYF
>-|TRBV19|TRBJ1-2
CASSTGGSPNYGYTF
>-|TRBV18|TRBJ2-7
CASSNTADLYEQYF
>-|TRBV19|TRBJ2-2
CACTSGRGPGELFF
>-|TRBV30|TRBJ2-1
CAWSPGLEQFF
>-|TRBV27|TRBJ1-6
CASSLGQINSPLHF
>-|TRBV5-4|TRBJ2-2
CASSMPGQGTGELFF
>-|TRBV5-4|TRBJ2-7
CASTNGLAGDEQYF
>-|TRBV7-8|TRBJ2-1
CASSPGASYEQFF
>-|TRBV15|TRBJ2-6
CATSRRVSSGANVLTF
>once|TRBV18|TRBJ2-1
CASSPSEIYSYNEQFF
>-|TRBV6-1|TRBJ2-1
CASSDLGLAGVDEQFF
>-|TRBV7-9|TRBJ1-5
CASSLGGPASNQPQHF
>-|TRBV5-1|TRBJ2-1
CASSLAGDEQFF
>-|TRBV4-1|TRBJ2-7
CASSQGILAATYEQYF
>-|TRBV18|TRBJ1-5
CASSPGRGKGQPQHF
>-|TRBV28|TRBJ2-7
CASSLGGYEQYF
>-|TRBV5-5|TRBJ2-7
CASSLSRGAGGGYEQYF
>-|TRBV7-2|TRBJ1-1
CASSPYRGRNTEAFF
>-|TRBV5-1|TRBJ2-1
CASSLGGVNEQFF
>once|TRBV2|TRBJ2-1
CASSAGQVNNEQFF